The 18 T cell receptor beta chains given below trace back to one sample, sequenced in a study of blood T cell repertoires in COVID-19. Profiled with immunoSEQ multiplex PCR; TCRdb holds only in-frame clones, not every one. Found here are some 60,000 clones, 90% of them singletons; the top ten hold 5.5% to 8%. What was sequenced was peripheral blood. The source of these receptors is a man aged 35 to 55 with acute or convalescent COVID-19.

V gene TRBV30 combines with J gene TRBJ1-1; the D gene is possibly TRBD1 (5 bases). Trimming shortened V by 3 bases and J by 4 bases, and 18 bases separated the two germline ends. This CDR3 is built from 15 residues. Germline V gives CDR1 GTSNPN, CDR2 SVGIG (reference sequence). CDR3 nucleotides: TGTGCCTGGAGACCCCTCAACCCGGGGGGCACTGAAGCTTTCTTT. Translating it yields CAWRPLNPGGTEAFF.

This clone came up a few times. V usage is TRBV14 and J usage is TRBJ2-5; D unresolved. Germline CDR1 SGHDN, CDR2 FVKESK. Trimming left V 2 bases short and J 1 base short, with 11 bases between. The CDR3 spans 15 residues. The CDR3 is CASSQPWPLQETQYF. For the CDR3, the DNA is TGTGCCAGCAGCCAACCCTGGCCCCTCCAAGAGACCCAGTACTTC.

The CDR3 sequence: CASSPRRAYNEQFF. DNA for the CDR3: TGTGCCAGCTCACCAAGGCGGGCTTACAATGAGCAGTTCTTC. This chain links TRBV18 with TRBJ2-1, with D perhaps matching TRBD2 (5 bases). There are 14 residues in the CDR3. Germline loops: CDR1 KGHSH, CDR2 LQKENI. Between the trimmed V and J ends, which lost 2 bases and 4 bases, there was a span of 9 bases.

The chain carries TRBV19 and TRBJ1-4; tentatively, D is TRBD1 (6 bases). The CDR3 is 16 residues long. Deletions cut 6 bases from V and 7 bases from J, with 21 bases between. The germline V gene encodes CDR1 LNHDA and CDR2 SQIVND (reference sequence). In nucleotides, the CDR3 is TGTGCCAGTAGGCTCCCCGAAAAGGCAGGGGTTGAAAAACTGTTTTTT. Protein sequence: CASRLPEKAGVEKLFF.

This clone was observed a handful of times. This rearrangement joins TRBV7-8 to TRBJ2-1, with 8 bases identical to TRBD1. The junction had 7 bases not matched to a gene; V was cut back by 6 bases and J by 6 bases. Germline loops: CDR1 SGHVS, CDR2 FQNEAQ. The CDR3 runs to 14 residues. The CDR3 bases are TGTGCCAGCAGGAAGGACAGGGCAGGCAATGAGCAGTTCTTC. It yields the protein CASRKDRAGNEQFF.

The chain has TRBV2 and TRBJ2-2; the match to TRBD2 covers 11 bases. This CDR3 comprises 15 residues. Germline V gene sequence: CDR1 SNHLY, CDR2 FYNNEI. Trimming took 6 bases from V and 5 from J; bases not matched to a gene: 5. The CDR3 protein is CASSLLAGATGELFF. In nucleotides, the CDR3 is TGTGCCAGCAGCCTACTAGCGGGAGCTACCGGGGAGCTGTTTTTT.

J is TRBJ1-5 and V is TRBV6-2 or TRBV6-3, with 7 bases that match TRBD1. This CDR3 contains 15 residues. Germline trimming cut 5 bases from V and 2 bases from J; bases unmatched to any gene: 6. Germline CDR1 reads MNHEY; CDR2 reads SVGEGT. The CDR3 reads CASSPQGVGNQPQHF. CDR3 DNA: TGTGCCAGCAGTCCCCAGGGGGTTGGCAATCAGCCCCAGCATTTT.

V usage is TRBV29-1 and J usage is TRBJ1-2, with TRBD1 matching 9 bases. Germline lookup yields CDR1 SQVTM and CDR2 ANQGSEA. The V gene end was trimmed by 8 bases and the J gene end by 6 bases; junction bases not matched to a gene: 7. There are 12 residues in the CDR3. In nucleotides, the CDR3 is TGCAGCTCCAAACAGGGGGCGGATGGCTACACCTTC. This translates into CSSKQGADGYTF.

V gene TRBV11-2 combines with J gene TRBJ1-1; 8 bases match TRBD1. The V gene end was trimmed by 3 bases and the J gene end by 1 base; junction bases not matched to a gene: 13. The CDR3 sequence is 18 residues long. Germline V gene lookup returns CDR1 SGHAT and CDR2 FQNNGV. The CDR3 DNA reads as TGTGCCAGCAGCTTCGCGCCTGCACCCGGGACAGGGAACACTGAAGCTTTCTTT. Protein product: CASSFAPAPGTGNTEAFF. The variable domain in full, with the rest retrieved from reference TRBV11-2 and TRBJ1-1, is EAGVAQSPRYKIIEKRQSVAFWCNPISGHATLYWYQQILGQGPKLLIQFQNNGVVDDSQLPKDRFSAERLKGVDSTLKIQPAKLEDSAVYLCASSFAPAPGTGNTEAFFGQGTRLTVV.

The rearrangement uses TRBV6-6 and TRBJ1-1; possible D gene TRBD1, 5 bases. CDR3 length equals 14 residues. V was trimmed by 2 bases and J by 5 bases, leaving 12 bases between them. The germline gives CDR1 MNHNY, CDR2 SVGAGI (reference sequence). The CDR3 region is CASSYRPGRTEAFF. DNA of the CDR3: TGTGCCAGCAGTTACCGGCCAGGGAGGACTGAAGCTTTCTTT.

This chain links TRBV14 with TRBJ1-6; D is uncertain. CDR1 and CDR2 from the germline V gene are SGHDN and FVKESK. The CDR3 totals 15 residues. V was shortened by 3 bases and J by 10 bases, with 16 bases between the two germline ends. CDR3 DNA: TGTGCCAGCAGCCAGAGACTTTTTGCGGAATCACCCCTCCACTTT. Amino acid sequence: CASSQRLFAESPLHF.

The chain has TRBV11-2 and TRBJ2-1; TRBD2 matches at 12 bases. CDR3 size: 18 residues. V was clipped by 1 base and J by 4 bases; unmatched bases: 8. Germline CDR1 SGHAT, CDR2 FQNNGV. In nucleotides, the CDR3 is TGTGCCAGCAGCTTAGTTTCTAGCGGGAGGGTATCGTACAATGAGCAGTTCTTC. This translates into CASSLVSSGRVSYNEQFF.

The gene calls are TRBV30 and TRBJ1-1; no clear D gene. CDR1 GTSNPN and CDR2 SVGIG come from the germline V gene (reference sequence). Trimming took off 4 bases at V and 2 bases at J, with 14 bases between the two ends. CDR3 length: 14 amino acids. CDR3 coding DNA: TGTGCCTGGAACCCAAACTTGAGAAACACTGAAGCTTTCTTT. It specifies CAWNPNLRNTEAFF.

The J gene is TRBJ1-2, the V gene TRBV5-4; possible D gene TRBD1, 5 bases. The length of the CDR3 is 14 residues. The germline V gene has CDR1 SGHNT and CDR2 YYREEE (reference sequence). The V and J ends lost 2 bases and 2 bases respectively, with 10 bases between them. This chain's CDR3 is CASSLRGDNYGYTF. DNA for the CDR3: TGTGCCAGCAGCTTAAGGGGCGACAACTATGGCTACACCTTC.

This chain joins TRBV27 and TRBJ1-2; TRBD1 agrees at 7 bases. Trimming took 5 bases from V and 5 from J; bases not matched to a gene: 8. The CDR3 length is 14 residues. The germline gives CDR1 MNHEY, CDR2 SMNVEV (reference sequence). For the CDR3, the DNA is TGTGCCAGCAGTAACAGGGGATTGGGATATGGCTACACCTTC. Protein: CASSNRGLGYGYTF.

The rearrangement links TRBV6-6 to TRBJ1-2; TRBD1 agrees at 7 bases. CDR3 length equals 15 residues. Germline CDR1 is MNHNY and CDR2 is SVGAGI (reference sequence). The V gene end was trimmed by 0 bases and the J gene end by 1 base; junction bases not matched to a gene: 2. CDR3 bases: TGTGCCAGCAGTTACTCTACAGGGGATAACTATGGCTACACCTTC. Amino acid sequence: CASSYSTGDNYGYTF.

The chain recombines TRBV9 with TRBJ2-2, with a tentative D call TRBD2 (6 bases). Germline V lookup: CDR1 SGDLS, CDR2 YYNGEE. Deletions cut 4 bases from V and 2 bases from J, with 21 bases between. The CDR3 totals 18 residues. CDR3 loop: CASSSVLFGTLNTGELFF. The DNA for the CDR3 is TGTGCCAGCAGCTCCGTCCTCTTCGGGACTCTAAACACCGGGGAGCTGTTTTTT.

This chain links TRBV9 with TRBJ2-1, with 13 bases lining up with TRBD2. V was clipped by 2 bases and J by 7 bases; unmatched bases: 9. CDR3 length: 17 residues. Germline values: CDR1 SGDLS, CDR2 YYNGEE. For the CDR3, the DNA is TGTGCCAGCAGCGTCGGACTAGCGGGGGATTCTACAAATGAGCAGTTCTTC. The encoded protein is CASSVGLAGDSTNEQFF. Combining the CDR3 with reference TRBV9 and TRBJ2-1 gives the whole variable domain DSGVTQTPKHLITATGQRVTLRCSPRSGDLSVYWYQQSLDQGLQFLIQYYNGEERAKGNILERFSAQQFPDLHSELNLSSLELGDSALYFCASSVGLAGDSTNEQFFGPGTRLTVL.